This section outlines one T cell receptor (beta chain) sequence together with its context. The entry originates in a study of cytomegalovirus exposure and HLA in healthy donors. Germline trimming cut 7 bases from V and 4 bases from J; bases unmatched to any gene: 6. This CDR3 comprises 14 residues. Germline loops: CDR1 LNHDA, CDR2 SQIVND (reference sequence). PCR was performed using 60 Vbeta and 13 Jbeta primers. Sequencing was performed with immunoSEQ multiplex PCR; in TCRdb, only in-frame clones are kept and a portion is missing. The table lists 150,000 or so clones. Sequencing used PBMCs. The chain links TRBV19 to TRBJ2-3; 9 nucleotides align to TRBD1. This TCR was sampled from a man younger than 35 in good health and CMV-seronegative. CDR3 loop: CASTRQGVADTQYF. The CDR3 region has the DNA TGTGCCAGTACGAGACAGGGGGTCGCAGATACGCAGTATTTT.